The 30 T cell receptor beta chains below come from one sample, sequenced in a study of T cell responses to AZD1222 COVID-19 vaccine. TCRdb's table, derived via immunoSEQ multiplex PCR, lists solely in-frame clones and lacks some. The data contain 50,000 or so clones, about 88% of them seen just once; the ten biggest clones take up approximately 5.3%. Source: peripheral blood, taken 28 days after the second AZD1222 dose. Receptors were obtained from an adult who received the AZD1222 COVID-19 vaccine.

The V gene is TRBV19, the J gene TRBJ1-5; D might be TRBD1 (6 bases). Trimming pared 8 bases from V and 3 bases from J, leaving 11 bases between. The V gene's germline CDR1 is LNHDA and CDR2 SQIVND (reference sequence). The CDR3 loop spans 13 amino acids. The CDR3 DNA sequence: TGTGCCAGTCGACAGGACCTCAATCAGCCCCAGCATTTT. Residues: CASRQDLNQPQHF.

The V gene is TRBV2, the J gene TRBJ1-5; 9 bases match TRBD1. In germline, CDR1 is SNHLY, CDR2 FYNNEI. The V segment lost 5 bases and the J segment 4 bases; nucleotides outside the gene matches: 6. The CDR3 runs 15 residues. This CDR3 is CASSSDRGANQPQHF. DNA for the CDR3: TGTGCCAGCAGTTCTGACAGGGGGGCAAATCAGCCCCAGCATTTT.

As to this clone: Within the sample, other DNA sequences also encode this same CDR3. V gene TRBV2 combines with J gene TRBJ2-2, with D perhaps matching TRBD2 (5 bases). Germline CDR1 and CDR2: SNHLY and FYNNEI. The CDR3 covers 13 residues. Trimming took 2 bases from V and 7 from J, leaving 8 bases between them. This CDR3 is CASSERGSGELFF. CDR3 bases: TGTGCCAGCAGTGAACGGGGTAGCGGGGAGCTGTTTTTT.

This clone was found once. The chain joins TRBV12-3 or TRBV12-4 to TRBJ2-1; D gene unclear. The V end was cut by 10 bases, the J end by 6 bases, with 13 bases between. CDR3 length: 12 amino acids. The chain's CDR3 is CATLETSNEQFF. CDR3 DNA sequence: TGTGCCACCCTGGAGACCAGCAATGAGCAGTTCTTC.

J is TRBJ2-1 and V is TRBV7-2, with 7 positions matching TRBD2. V was pared by 5 bases and J by 8 bases, with 12 bases of the junction left unmatched. The CDR3 contains 15 residues. Germline CDR1 reads SGHTA; CDR2 reads FQGNSA. The CDR3 sequence: CASSPIIRGSYEQFF. The CDR3 DNA reads TGTGCCAGCAGCCCCATAATACGCGGGAGCTATGAGCAGTTCTTC.

This chain links TRBV5-1 with TRBJ2-7; a weak D match, TRBD2 (5 bases). Germline V gene lookup returns CDR1 SGHRS and CDR2 YFSETQ. Trimming took off 0 bases at V and 3 bases at J, with 10 bases between the two ends. This CDR3 comprises 14 residues. CDR3 DNA sequence: TGCGCCAGCAGCTTGGTTGTCCGGGACTACGAGCAGTACTTC. Protein product: CASSLVVRDYEQYF.

This clone was picked up a small number of times. The chain carries TRBV7-6 and TRBJ2-5; 8 bases align to TRBD1. CDR1 and CDR2 from the germline V gene are SGHVS and FNYEAQ. V was clipped by 5 bases and J by 1 base; unmatched bases: 6. This CDR3 contains 15 residues. Here the CDR3 DNA reads TGTGCCAGCAGCGGTATGGGACAGGCCCAAGAGACCCAGTACTTC. Its protein is CASSGMGQAQETQYF.

This clone has only one observation. The J gene is TRBJ1-2, the V gene TRBV5-1; a possible D gene is TRBD1 (5 bases). Deletions cut 4 bases from V and 4 bases from J, with 14 bases between. The CDR3 is 14 residues long. Germline V CDR1 and CDR2: SGHRS, YFSETQ. The CDR3 here is CASSTAGQGYGYTF. The CDR3 DNA follows: TGCGCCAGCAGCACCGCAGGGCAGGGCTATGGCTACACCTTC.

The chain is built from TRBV6-5 and TRBJ2-7; 8 nucleotides line up with TRBD1. This CDR3 contains 14 residues. The V segment lost 6 bases and the J segment 6 bases; nucleotides outside the gene matches: 10. From germline, CDR1 is MNHEY and CDR2 SVGAGI. The DNA for the CDR3 is TGTGCCAGCAGCCCCGGACAGGGTCGAGGCGAGCAGTACTTC. This encodes CASSPGQGRGEQYF.

V gene TRBV7-9 combines with J gene TRBJ1-5, with D tentatively TRBD1 (6 bases). CDR1 is SEHNR and CDR2 is FQNEAQ in the germline V gene (reference sequence). The CDR3 runs to 14 residues. Deletions cut 5 bases from V and 7 bases from J, with 15 bases between. The CDR3 DNA reads TGTGCCAGCAGCCGCGGGGGGGGCGAGCAGCCCCAGCATTTT. Translation: CASSRGGGEQPQHF. The full variable domain, completed using reference TRBV7-9 and TRBJ1-5, is DTGVSQNPRHKITKRGQNVTFRCDPISEHNRLYWYRQTLGQGPEFLTYFQNEAQLEKSRLLSDRFSAERPKGSFSTLEIQRTEQGDSAMYLCASSRGGGEQPQHFGDGTRLSIL.

J is TRBJ2-1 and V is TRBV4-3, with 9 bases identical to TRBD2. The CDR3 is 18 amino acids. The V segment lost 1 base and the J segment 2 bases; nucleotides outside the gene matches: 9. Germline CDR1 and CDR2: LGHNA and YSLEER. CDR3 region: CASSQGFAGGRPYNEQFF. The DNA of the CDR3 is TGCGCCAGCAGCCAAGGCTTCGCGGGAGGGCGTCCCTACAATGAGCAGTTCTTC.

The rearrangement uses TRBV2 and TRBJ1-2; D remains unclear. The CDR3 spans 12 residues. Germline CDR1 is SNHLY and CDR2 is FYNNEI. V was cut by 9 bases and J by 2 bases, with 10 bases left in between. CDR3: CASKEQNYGYTF. The CDR3 coding sequence is TGTGCCAGTAAGGAGCAGAACTATGGCTACACCTTC.

V usage is TRBV7-7 and J usage is TRBJ2-3; D is unclear. The CDR3 sequence is 12 residues long. The V end lost 5 bases, the J end lost 6 bases, and 9 bases lay between the germline ends. The germline CDR1 and CDR2 sequences are SSHAT and FNYEAQ (reference sequence). For the CDR3, the DNA is TGTGCCAGCAGCCCAATCGGGGATACGCAGTATTTT. It specifies CASSPIGDTQYF.

V gene TRBV2 combines with J gene TRBJ2-3, with D possibly being TRBD1 (5 bases). The CDR3 length is 15 residues. Between the trimmed V and J ends, which lost 4 bases and 0 bases, there was a span of 11 bases. Germline V gene lookup returns CDR1 SNHLY and CDR2 FYNNEI. CDR3 region: CASSGQTVSTDTQYF. As DNA, the CDR3 is TGTGCCAGCAGTGGACAGACAGTAAGCACAGATACGCAGTATTTT.

The chain employs TRBV29-1 and TRBJ2-5; a weak D match, TRBD1 (6 bases). CDR1 is SQVTM and CDR2 is ANQGSEA in the germline V gene. V was pared by 0 bases and J by 4 bases, with 6 bases between. The CDR3 length is 12 residues. This chain's CDR3 is CSVEDRGETQYF. The CDR3 nucleotides are TGCAGCGTTGAAGACAGGGGAGAGACCCAGTACTTC. Full variable domain (remainder filled in from reference TRBV29-1 and TRBJ2-5): SAVISQKPSRDICQRGTSLTIQCQVDSQVTMMFWYRQQPGQSLTLIATANQGSEATYESGFVIDKFPISRPNLTFSTLTVSNMSPEDSSIYLCSVEDRGETQYFGPGTRLLVL.

Regarding this clone: The same CDR3 also results from other DNA sequences found in this sample. The rearrangement uses TRBV5-1 and TRBJ2-5; D perhaps matches TRBD2 (5 bases). The CDR3 sequence is 13 residues long. Trimming took 1 base from V and 3 from J, leaving 7 bases between them. CDR1 SGHRS and CDR2 YFSETQ come from the germline V gene. This chain's CDR3 is CASSLSGEETQYF. The CDR3 nucleotides read TGCGCCAGCAGCTTGTCCGGGGAAGAGACCCAGTACTTC.

The V call is TRBV19, the J call TRBJ2-2; 10 nucleotides line up with TRBD2. The CDR3 is 14 amino acids. The germline gives CDR1 LNHDA, CDR2 SQIVND (reference sequence). Trimming removed 10 bases from V and 5 bases from J; junction bases left unmatched: 7. In DNA form, the CDR3 reads TGTGCCACCCCTAGCGGGAGTTGGACCGGGGAGCTGTTTTTT. As protein: CATPSGSWTGELFF.

The chain uses TRBV24-1 and TRBJ2-1, with 10 bases lining up with TRBD1. This CDR3 has 16 residues. Germline CDR1 and CDR2: KGHDR and SFDVKD. Trimming removed 3 bases from V and 2 bases from J; junction bases left unmatched: 3. The CDR3 nucleotides are TGTGCCACCAGTGATCCCGGGACAGGGGCCTACAATGAGCAGTTCTTC. Translation gives CATSDPGTGAYNEQFF.

This clone appeared once. V and J are TRBV6-5 and TRBJ2-2, with 8 bases aligning to TRBD1. CDR3 size: 14 residues. Trimming took 8 bases from V and 4 from J; bases not matched to a gene: 6. Germline CDR1 is MNHEY and CDR2 is SVGAGI. This chain's CDR3 is CASQGAGSTGELFF. Here the CDR3 DNA reads TGTGCCAGCCAGGGGGCGGGTAGCACCGGGGAGCTGTTTTTT.

This clone was found once. The CDR3 region has the DNA TGTGCCAGCAGCCCGTCACAGATTAACTATGGCTACACCTTC. Its translation: CASSPSQINYGYTF. The rearrangement uses TRBV7-9 and TRBJ1-2; D is uncertain. The V end was cut by 5 bases, the J end by 1 base, with 11 bases between. The CDR3 covers 14 residues. In germline, CDR1 is SEHNR, CDR2 FQNEAQ (reference sequence). The full variable domain, completed using reference TRBV7-9 and TRBJ1-2, is DTGVSQNPRHKITKRGQNVTFRCDPISEHNRLYWYRQTLGQGPEFLTYFQNEAQLEKSRLLSDRFSAERPKGSFSTLEIQRTEQGDSAMYLCASSPSQINYGYTFGSGTRLTVV.

The rearrangement links TRBV6-2 or TRBV6-3 to TRBJ2-3; perhaps TRBD2 as D (5 bases). V shed 0 bases and J shed 2 bases, with 9 bases lying between them. The CDR3 consists of 15 residues. Looked up from germline, CDR1 is MNHEY and CDR2 is SVGEGT. Here the CDR3 reads CASSYSKRPTDTQYF. Here the CDR3 DNA reads TGTGCCAGCAGTTACTCAAAGCGGCCCACAGATACGCAGTATTTT.

V is TRBV19 and J is TRBJ2-2; either TRBD1 or TRBD2 may fit D (5 bases each). CDR3 length: 14 amino acids. Trimming took off 6 bases at V and 4 bases at J, with 12 bases between the two ends. Germline assignment: CDR1 LNHDA and CDR2 SQIVND (reference sequence). The CDR3 protein is CASSQLGVTGELFF. CDR3 DNA: TGTGCCAGTAGCCAGCTGGGGGTCACCGGGGAGCTGTTTTTT. The full variable domain, in which reference TRBV19 and TRBJ2-2 provide the parts outside the CDR3, is DGGITQSPKYLFRKEGQNVTLSCEQNLNHDAMYWYRQDPGQGLRLIYYSQIVNDFQKGDIAEGYSVSREKKESFPLTVTSAQKNPTAFYLCASSQLGVTGELFFGEGSRLTVL.

The gene calls are TRBV7-9 and TRBJ1-4; possibly TRBD1 for D (6 bases). CDR1 is SEHNR and CDR2 is FQNEAQ in the germline V gene (reference sequence). V lost 5 bases, J lost 3 bases, and 10 bases lay in between. The CDR3 loop spans 14 amino acids. The CDR3 bases are TGTGCCAGCAGCACGGGGGGCCCTAATGAAAAACTGTTTTTT. This translates into CASSTGGPNEKLFF.

The chain recombines TRBV7-8 with TRBJ2-1; D not resolved. Per the germline V gene, CDR1 is SGHVS and CDR2 is FQNEAQ. The CDR3 has 17 residues. V gave up 6 bases and J gave up 4 bases, with 22 bases separating them. The CDR3 here is CASRRVLAPASYNEQFF. CDR3 coding DNA: TGTGCCAGCAGACGGGTGTTGGCGCCGGCCTCTTACAATGAGCAGTTCTTC.

V and J are TRBV28 and TRBJ2-7; possible D gene TRBD1, 5 bases. The V end was cut by 6 bases, the J end by 1 base, with 16 bases between. The CDR3 totals 15 residues. Germline V gene data show CDR1 as MDHEN and CDR2 as SYDVKM. The CDR3 DNA reads as TGTGCCAGCAGCAGTGGGGCGGACCCTTCCTACGAGCAGTACTTC. It translates to CASSSGADPSYEQYF. Using reference TRBV28 and TRBJ2-7 for the parts outside the CDR3, the full variable domain is DVKVTQSSRYLVKRTGEKVFLECVQDMDHENMFWYRQDPGLGLRLIYFSYDVKMKEKGDIPEGYSVSREKKERFSLILESASTNQTSMYLCASSSGADPSYEQYFGPGTRLTVT.

The chain has TRBV7-2 and TRBJ2-1; TRBD1 matches 9 bases. CDR3 length: 17 residues. With V trimmed by 4 bases and J by 9 bases, 16 bases remained unmatched. Germline V lookup: CDR1 SGHTA, CDR2 FQGNSA. The CDR3 reads CASSSIHRGLLMGEQFF. The CDR3 DNA follows: TGTGCCAGCAGCTCCATCCACAGGGGGCTTTTAATGGGTGAGCAGTTCTTC.

This chain uses TRBV4-1 with TRBJ2-5; D is uncertain. V was clipped by 1 base and J by 4 bases, with 7 bases between them. The CDR3 length is 13 residues. Germline lookup yields CDR1 MGHRA and CDR2 YSYEKL. The CDR3 loop reads CASSQVVLETQYF. The CDR3 DNA reads as TGCGCCAGCAGCCAAGTGGTCTTAGAGACCCAGTACTTC.

This clone was observed a single time. The genes are TRBV2 and TRBJ2-1; possible D gene TRBD1, 6 bases. Germline-derived CDR1 and CDR2 are SNHLY and FYNNEI. This CDR3 has 12 amino acids. V shed 2 bases and J shed 12 bases, with 11 bases lying between them. CDR3 coding DNA: TGTGCCAGCAGTGAAACAGGGCAGGGGCAGTTCTTC. Amino acid sequence: CASSETGQGQFF. Full variable domain (remainder filled in from reference TRBV2 and TRBJ2-1): EPEVTQTPSHQVTQMGQEVILRCVPISNHLYFYWYRQILGQKVEFLVSFYNNEISEKSEIFDDQFSVERPDGSNFTLKIRSTKLEDSAMYFCASSETGQGQFFGPGTRLTVL.

This clone appeared a few times. The chain recombines TRBV6-5 with TRBJ1-5; weak D call: TRBD1 (6 bases). This CDR3 region has 15 residues. Trimming shortened V by 5 bases and J by 8 bases, and 19 bases separated the two germline ends. Germline loops: CDR1 MNHEY, CDR2 SVGAGI. The CDR3 protein is CASSRTATFGEPQHF. The CDR3 region has the DNA TGTGCCAGCAGTCGGACAGCGACATTTGGCGAGCCCCAGCATTTT.

The chain uses TRBV28 and TRBJ2-7; no firm D call. The V gene lost 5 bases and the J gene lost 7 bases, with 21 bases spanning the gap. The length of the CDR3 is 15 residues. CDR1 is MDHEN, CDR2 SYDVKM, per germline. DNA of the CDR3: TGTGCCAGCAGTCTTACTCTGGAGAGGACGGAGGAGCAGTACTTC. It encodes CASSLTLERTEEQYF.